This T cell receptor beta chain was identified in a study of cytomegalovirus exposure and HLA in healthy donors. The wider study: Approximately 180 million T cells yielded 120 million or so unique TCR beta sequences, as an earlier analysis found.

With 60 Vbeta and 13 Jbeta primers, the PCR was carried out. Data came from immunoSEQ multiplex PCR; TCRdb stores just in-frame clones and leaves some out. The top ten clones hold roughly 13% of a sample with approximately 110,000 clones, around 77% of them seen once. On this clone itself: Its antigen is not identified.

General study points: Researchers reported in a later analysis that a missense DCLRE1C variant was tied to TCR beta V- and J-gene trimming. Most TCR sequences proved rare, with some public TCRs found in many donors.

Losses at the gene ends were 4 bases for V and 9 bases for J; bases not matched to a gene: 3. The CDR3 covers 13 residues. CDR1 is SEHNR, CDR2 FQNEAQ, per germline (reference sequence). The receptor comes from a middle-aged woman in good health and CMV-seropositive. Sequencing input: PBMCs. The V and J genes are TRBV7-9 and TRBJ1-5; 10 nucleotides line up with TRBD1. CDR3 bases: TGTGCCAGCAGCTCTTGGACAGGGGGGCCCCAGCATTTT. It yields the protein CASSSWTGGPQHF.